The entry that follows covers one T cell receptor (beta chain) sequence. Antigen unknown. The germline CDR1 and CDR2 sequences are SEHNR and FQNEAQ (reference sequence). This CDR3 spans 11 amino acids. Between the trimmed V and J ends, which lost 5 bases and 8 bases, there was a span of 9 bases. This sample was included in a study of OX40 agonist ivuxolimab in advanced cancers. The overall study: Patients assigned to dose escalation were diagnosed with hepatocellular carcinoma, melanoma, renal cell or head and neck cancer. Cohort: around 86% men, mean age approximately 60, aged about 20 to 90.

Regarding the study as a whole: In the 0.1 to 3.0 mg/kg range, CD4+ and CD8+ blood T cells had expanded clonally by week 6.

TCRdb's copy holds only in-frame clones and misses some; the assay was immunoSEQ multiplex PCR. The profile shows more than 45,000 clones, approximately 79% of them singletons. The J gene is TRBJ1-2, the V gene TRBV7-9; D ambiguous. The starting material was CD4+ or CD8+ T cells sorted from blood, obtained in a trial of the OX40 agonist ivuxolimab. This receptor was identified in an adult with an advanced solid tumor such as melanoma, head and neck, liver or kidney cancer. CDR3 region: CASSLQEGYTF. The DNA for the CDR3 is TGTGCCAGCAGCCTCCAGGAGGGCTACACCTTC.